This is a list of T cell receptor beta chains from one sample in a study of OX40 agonist ivuxolimab in advanced cancers. The repertoire was sequenced with immunoSEQ multiplex PCR; TCRdb's copy has only in-frame clones and lacks some. In the table there are 65,000 to 95,000 clones, roughly 89% of which are singletons. The sequenced sample was CD4+ or CD8+ T cells sorted from blood, obtained in a trial of the OX40 agonist ivuxolimab. These receptors were obtained from an adult with an advanced solid tumor such as melanoma, head and neck, liver or kidney cancer. CDR3s include the opening cysteine and the closing phenylalanine or tryptophan. Each record gives: CDR3 DNA, CDR3 protein, V gene, D gene, J gene, CDR3 length, clone size. The D gene is left open where the match is weak. Rows give clone size only sometimes, using once, few, many, or a class for an expanded clone.

CDR3nt: TGTGCCAGCACAGCGGGCGGGGAGCTGTTTTTT; CDR3aa: CASTAGGELFF; v_gene: TRBV14; d_gene: -; j_gene: TRBJ2-2; len: 11; abundance: -
CDR3nt: TGTGCCAGCAGCTCCCCGAACGCACCCAATAATTCACCCCTCCACTTT; CDR3aa: CASSSPNAPNNSPLHF; v_gene: TRBV5-4; d_gene: -; j_gene: TRBJ1-6; len: 16; abundance: -
CDR3nt: TGTGCCAGCACGCCCTCGGTTTGGATGTCGCCCCTCCACTTT; CDR3aa: CASTPSVWMSPLHF; v_gene: TRBV27; d_gene: -; j_gene: TRBJ1-6; len: 14; abundance: -
CDR3nt: TGCGCCAGCAGCTTGGAAAGGGGAACTGGAAACACCATATATTTT; CDR3aa: CASSLERGTGNTIYF; v_gene: TRBV5-1; d_gene: -; j_gene: TRBJ1-3; len: 15; abundance: once
CDR3nt: TGTGCCACCAGCAGAGACCACCATGCGGTCGATGAGCAGTTCTTC; CDR3aa: CATSRDHHAVDEQFF; v_gene: TRBV15; d_gene: -; j_gene: TRBJ2-1; len: 15; abundance: few
CDR3nt: TGTGCCAGCAGCCAAACTAGCGGGGGGGCTGGCACCGGGGAGCTGTTTTTT; CDR3aa: CASSQTSGGAGTGELFF; v_gene: TRBV4-2; d_gene: TRBD2; j_gene: TRBJ2-2; len: 17; abundance: -
CDR3nt: TGTGCCAGCAGCTTCGGACAGGGGAGCATTGGGGATGGCTACACCTTC; CDR3aa: CASSFGQGSIGDGYTF; v_gene: TRBV7-9; d_gene: TRBD1; j_gene: TRBJ1-2; len: 16; abundance: once
CDR3nt: TGTGCCAGCAGCCTGCCGGGACAGGGTAATGAAAAACTGTTTTTT; CDR3aa: CASSLPGQGNEKLFF; v_gene: TRBV5-6; d_gene: TRBD1; j_gene: TRBJ1-4; len: 15; abundance: -
CDR3nt: TGTGCCAGCAGGAGGACTAGCAAAGAGACCCAGTACTTC; CDR3aa: CASRRTSKETQYF; v_gene: TRBV2; d_gene: TRBD2; j_gene: TRBJ2-5; len: 13; abundance: -
CDR3nt: TGTGCCAGCAGCTTAATGACGGATACGCAGTATTTT; CDR3aa: CASSLMTDTQYF; v_gene: TRBV7-9; d_gene: -; j_gene: TRBJ2-3; len: 12; abundance: -
CDR3nt: TGTGCCAGCAGCTTAGACGGACCAACTGAAGCTTTCTTT; CDR3aa: CASSLDGPTEAFF; v_gene: TRBV7-8; d_gene: -; j_gene: TRBJ1-1; len: 13; abundance: few
CDR3nt: TGTGCCAGTAACCAGCGGGCGGGACAGAGCTCTGGAAACACCATATATTTT; CDR3aa: CASNQRAGQSSGNTIYF; v_gene: TRBV19; d_gene: TRBD1; j_gene: TRBJ1-3; len: 17; abundance: once
CDR3nt: TGTGCCAGCAGTTACCCTCAGGGCGAGCAGTACTTC; CDR3aa: CASSYPQGEQYF; v_gene: TRBV6-5; d_gene: -; j_gene: TRBJ2-7; len: 12; abundance: -
CDR3nt: TGTGCCAGCAGCTCTCATACCTACGAGCAGTACTTC; CDR3aa: CASSSHTYEQYF; v_gene: TRBV5-5; d_gene: -; j_gene: TRBJ2-7; len: 12; abundance: -
CDR3nt: TGTGCCAGTGCCTTGACTAGCGGGAAGGGGAATGAGCAGTTCTTC; CDR3aa: CASALTSGKGNEQFF; v_gene: TRBV2; d_gene: TRBD2; j_gene: TRBJ2-1; len: 15; abundance: -
CDR3nt: TGTGCCAGCAGCGCGTCGGGACAGGGGAATGAAAAACTGTTTTTT; CDR3aa: CASSASGQGNEKLFF; v_gene: TRBV9; d_gene: TRBD1; j_gene: TRBJ1-4; len: 15; abundance: -
CDR3nt: TGTGCCAGCAGTGCTAACAGGGCGATCAATCAGCCCCAGCATTTT; CDR3aa: CASSANRAINQPQHF; v_gene: TRBV6-1; d_gene: -; j_gene: TRBJ1-5; len: 15; abundance: -
CDR3nt: TGTGCCAGTAGTTGGGTAGCGGGAGGAGAGACCCAGTACTTC; CDR3aa: CASSWVAGGETQYF; v_gene: TRBV19; d_gene: TRBD2; j_gene: TRBJ2-5; len: 14; abundance: -
CDR3nt: TGTGCCAGCAGTTCCACCCCAGGTGGAAACACCATATATTTT; CDR3aa: CASSSTPGGNTIYF; v_gene: TRBV6-6; d_gene: -; j_gene: TRBJ1-3; len: 14; abundance: -
CDR3nt: TGTGCCAGCAGTTTAAGAGGACTAGCGGGAGGCCGCCGTCGAACCTACGAGCAGTACTTC; CDR3aa: CASSLRGLAGGRRRTYEQYF; v_gene: TRBV27; d_gene: TRBD2; j_gene: TRBJ2-7; len: 20; abundance: once
CDR3nt: TGTGCCAGCAGTTTAAGACTAGCTTCGAGCTCCTACAATGAGCAGTTCTTC; CDR3aa: CASSLRLASSSYNEQFF; v_gene: TRBV2; d_gene: TRBD2; j_gene: TRBJ2-1; len: 17; abundance: -
CDR3nt: TGTGCCAGCAGCGACACCGTGGATACAGATACGCAGTATTTT; CDR3aa: CASSDTVDTDTQYF; v_gene: TRBV27; d_gene: -; j_gene: TRBJ2-3; len: 14; abundance: -
CDR3nt: TGTGCCAGCGGACTAGCGGGGGGCCCCACAGATACGCAGTATTTT; CDR3aa: CASGLAGGPTDTQYF; v_gene: TRBV9; d_gene: TRBD2; j_gene: TRBJ2-3; len: 15; abundance: -
CDR3nt: TGTGCCAGCAGCTTAGGACAGGGGGCCTACAATGAGCAGTTCTTC; CDR3aa: CASSLGQGAYNEQFF; v_gene: TRBV7-9; d_gene: TRBD1; j_gene: TRBJ2-1; len: 15; abundance: -
CDR3nt: TGCGCCAGCAGCTTGAGGGGACAGGGAGTTTACGAGCAGTACTTC; CDR3aa: CASSLRGQGVYEQYF; v_gene: TRBV5-1; d_gene: TRBD1; j_gene: TRBJ2-7; len: 15; abundance: -
CDR3nt: TGCAGCGGGACGGACAGACAAGAGACCCAGTACTTC; CDR3aa: CSGTDRQETQYF; v_gene: TRBV29-1; d_gene: -; j_gene: TRBJ2-5; len: 12; abundance: -
CDR3nt: TGTGCCAGCAGTGAAAGAGGTCTAATGGCTTCTGAAGCTTTCTTT; CDR3aa: CASSERGLMASEAFF; v_gene: TRBV6-1; d_gene: -; j_gene: TRBJ1-1; len: 15; abundance: -
CDR3nt: TGCGCCAGCACCAAAAATATGCCGCAAGAGACCCAGTACTTC; CDR3aa: CASTKNMPQETQYF; v_gene: TRBV5-1; d_gene: -; j_gene: TRBJ2-5; len: 14; abundance: -
CDR3nt: TGTGCCAGCAGTCGAGCGGGAGACTACAATGAGCAGTTCTTC; CDR3aa: CASSRAGDYNEQFF; v_gene: TRBV27; d_gene: TRBD2; j_gene: TRBJ2-1; len: 14; abundance: once
CDR3nt: TGTGCCACCAGCAGAGGGTTAATCGGTCAGCCCCAGCATTTT; CDR3aa: CATSRGLIGQPQHF; v_gene: TRBV15; d_gene: -; j_gene: TRBJ1-5; len: 14; abundance: -
CDR3nt: TGTGCCAGCAGTCCGCCGAGCTCTGGGGCCAACGTCCTGACTTTC; CDR3aa: CASSPPSSGANVLTF; v_gene: TRBV5-4; d_gene: -; j_gene: TRBJ2-6; len: 15; abundance: -
CDR3nt: TGTGCCATCAGTACCGGACTAGCGGGGAACAATGAGCAGTTCTTC; CDR3aa: CAISTGLAGNNEQFF; v_gene: TRBV10-3; d_gene: TRBD2; j_gene: TRBJ2-1; len: 15; abundance: -
CDR3nt: TGTCTTGGCGTCTCCTACAATGAGCAGTTCTTC; CDR3aa: CLGVSYNEQFF; v_gene: TRBV30; d_gene: -; j_gene: TRBJ2-1; len: 11; abundance: -
CDR3nt: TGTGCCAGCAGCCCCAGCGGGAGCTCCTACGAGCAGTACTTC; CDR3aa: CASSPSGSSYEQYF; v_gene: TRBV7-8; d_gene: TRBD2; j_gene: TRBJ2-7; len: 14; abundance: -
CDR3nt: TGTGCCAGCAGTGGGACTAGCGGGAACACAGATACGCAGTATTTT; CDR3aa: CASSGTSGNTDTQYF; v_gene: TRBV2; d_gene: TRBD2; j_gene: TRBJ2-3; len: 15; abundance: -
CDR3nt: TGTGCCAGCAGCCCGTGGAGAGTCTCCTACGAGCAGTACTTC; CDR3aa: CASSPWRVSYEQYF; v_gene: TRBV5-8; d_gene: -; j_gene: TRBJ2-7; len: 14; abundance: -
CDR3nt: TGTGCCAGCAGCTTAACAGGAATAGGGCAGCCCCAGCATTTT; CDR3aa: CASSLTGIGQPQHF; v_gene: TRBV7-9; d_gene: -; j_gene: TRBJ1-5; len: 14; abundance: -
CDR3nt: TGTGCCAGCAAAACTTTGGACAAAGCCTGGGATGGCTACACCTTC; CDR3aa: CASKTLDKAWDGYTF; v_gene: TRBV28; d_gene: -; j_gene: TRBJ1-2; len: 15; abundance: -
CDR3nt: TGTGCCAGCAGCTTTAAATCTCCGGGACAGAAGTCCTACAATGAGCAGTTCTTC; CDR3aa: CASSFKSPGQKSYNEQFF; v_gene: TRBV7-9; d_gene: TRBD1; j_gene: TRBJ2-1; len: 18; abundance: -
CDR3nt: TGTGCCACCCACCGGGACAGCTCTGGGGCCAACGTCCTGACTTTC; CDR3aa: CATHRDSSGANVLTF; v_gene: TRBV10-3; d_gene: TRBD1; j_gene: TRBJ2-6; len: 15; abundance: -
CDR3nt: TGCAGCGTTGCAGGGACCCGGGAGACCCAGTACTTC; CDR3aa: CSVAGTRETQYF; v_gene: TRBV29-1; d_gene: -; j_gene: TRBJ2-5; len: 12; abundance: -